This is a list of T cell receptor beta chains from one sample in a study of blood T cell repertoires in COVID-19. Produced via immunoSEQ multiplex PCR; TCRdb's table is partial and in-frame only. The data show tens of thousands of clones, with about 83% seen just once and around 5% held by the top ten. The sample was peripheral blood. The source of these receptors is a man aged 45 to 65 with active COVID-19. CDR3s include the opening cysteine and the closing phenylalanine or tryptophan. Each record gives: clone size, V gene, J gene, D gene, CDR3 DNA, CDR3 protein. A D gene is named only where the DNA matches it firmly. Clone size appears in some rows only: once, few, many, or a class for an expanded clone.

few	TRBV5-1	TRBJ2-7	.	TGCGCCAGCAGCTCCGGGGACACAAACCCTCCTTCCGAGCAGTACTTC	CASSSGDTNPPSEQYF
.	TRBV11-2	TRBJ1-1	TRBD1	TGTGCCAGCAGCCTCGGGACAGGCCTAGGGGCTTTCTTT	CASSLGTGLGAFF
.	TRBV19	TRBJ2-7	.	TGTGCCAGTAGTATAGCCCCGGGGTTGAACGAGCAGTACTTC	CASSIAPGLNEQYF
.	TRBV5-4	TRBJ2-3	TRBD2	TGTGCCAGCAGCTCTAAGCGGGAGGGCCACACAGATACGCAGTATTTT	CASSSKREGHTDTQYF
few	TRBV28	TRBJ1-1	.	TGTGCCAGCAGTTTATCCGGGACTGAAGCTTTCTTT	CASSLSGTEAFF
once	TRBV6-5	TRBJ2-5	.	TGTGCCAGCAGCCTCGGTAGAGGGAAAGAGACCCAGTACTTC	CASSLGRGKETQYF
few	TRBV24-1	TRBJ2-1	TRBD2	TGTGCCACCAGTGATTTGCCACCTAGCGGGGACAATGAGCAGTTCTTC	CATSDLPPSGDNEQFF
.	TRBV28	TRBJ2-1	TRBD2	TGTGCCAGCAGGCCGGGACTAGCGGGAGCAAGGAATGAGCAGTTCTTC	CASRPGLAGARNEQFF
.	TRBV7-3	TRBJ2-3	.	TGTGCCAGCAGCTTAAGGGGGGGCAGCGCAGATACGCAGTATTTT	CASSLRGGSADTQYF
.	TRBV7-8	TRBJ1-3	.	TGTGCCAGCAGCTTAGGGACAGCTGGAAACACCATATATTTT	CASSLGTAGNTIYF
.	TRBV7-2	TRBJ2-3	.	TGTGCCAGCAGCTTTCAAGGAGCAGATACGCAGTATTTT	CASSFQGADTQYF
.	TRBV9	TRBJ1-6	.	TGTGCCAGCAGCGTCGGCCAGGGTCCGGGCTCCTATAATTCACCCCTCCACTTT	CASSVGQGPGSYNSPLHF
.	TRBV5-4	TRBJ2-2	TRBD2	TGTGCCAGCAGCCCCGGACTAGCGGGACGCACCGGGGAGCTGTTTTTT	CASSPGLAGRTGELFF
.	TRBV9	TRBJ2-3	TRBD2	TGTGCCAGCAGCGTAGGACTAGCGGGGGACGGGGATACGCAGTATTTT	CASSVGLAGDGDTQYF
.	TRBV5-1	TRBJ2-3	.	TGCGCCAGCAGCGAGGGAACTAGCACAGATACGCAGTATTTT	CASSEGTSTDTQYF
.	TRBV7-2	TRBJ1-2	TRBD1	TGTGCCAGCAGCTCCACCCCCGGGACAGGCCTCTATGGCTACACCTTC	CASSSTPGTGLYGYTF
.	TRBV6-5	TRBJ2-1	TRBD2	TGTGCCAGCAGGGGAGGCGGGGGGATCTACAATGAGCAGTTCTTC	CASRGGGGIYNEQFF
.	TRBV10-3	TRBJ2-5	.	TGTGCCATCAGTGGGGGGACTCGAGGTGGCGAGACCCAGTACTTC	CAISGGTRGGETQYF
.	TRBV7-3	TRBJ2-3	.	TGTGCCAGCAGCGCCGACTACTATACGCAGTATTTT	CASSADYYTQYF
.	TRBV5-1	TRBJ2-5	.	TGCGCCAGCAGCTTGGGGGGGGGCGCGACTTGGGAGACCCAGTACTTC	CASSLGGGATWETQYF
.	TRBV7-6	TRBJ2-5	TRBD1	TGTGCCAGCAGCTCGAGAGGGACAGTAGATAAAGAGACCCAGTACTTC	CASSSRGTVDKETQYF
.	TRBV7-2	TRBJ2-7	.	TGTGCCAGCAGCCTCGGACTCGGCTACGAGCAGTACTTC	CASSLGLGYEQYF
few	TRBV7-7	TRBJ2-3	.	TGTGCCAGCAGCTTAACGGGGGGCTCAGATACGCAGTATTTT	CASSLTGGSDTQYF
.	TRBV5-4	TRBJ2-7	TRBD1	TGTGCCAGCAGCCCTCGACAGGGTGGCTCCTACGAGCAGTACTTC	CASSPRQGGSYEQYF
.	TRBV10-1	TRBJ1-1	.	TGCGCCAGCAGTAGCGGGAGAACTGAAGCTTTCTTT	CASSSGRTEAFF
.	TRBV19	TRBJ2-3	.	TGTGCCAGTAGTATTCGACAGAGCCCTAGGGATACGCAGTATTTT	CASSIRQSPRDTQYF
few	TRBV19	TRBJ1-6	.	TGTGCCAGAGACAGGTCGAATTCACCCCTCCACTTT	CARDRSNSPLHF